This T cell receptor beta chain was sequenced during a study of T cell changes during pregnancy in multiple sclerosis. Assay: immunoSEQ multiplex PCR; the TCRdb copy retains only in-frame clones and omits some. The table shows tens of thousands of clones, with about 96% occurring only once. Between the trimmed V and J ends, which lost 8 bases and 2 bases, there was a span of 22 bases. CDR3 length equals 17 residues. Germline V gene lookup returns CDR1 LNHDA and CDR2 SQIVND (reference sequence). The sample was peripheral blood, taken in the second trimester of pregnancy. The rearrangement links TRBV19 to TRBJ2-1, with D perhaps matching TRBD1 (5 bases). The source of this sequence is a female donor with multiple sclerosis, enrolled in a pregnancy study. CDR3 loop: CASQSVQGQLTYNEQFF. As DNA, the CDR3 is TGTGCCAGTCAGTCGGTTCAGGGCCAACTCACCTACAATGAGCAGTTCTTC.